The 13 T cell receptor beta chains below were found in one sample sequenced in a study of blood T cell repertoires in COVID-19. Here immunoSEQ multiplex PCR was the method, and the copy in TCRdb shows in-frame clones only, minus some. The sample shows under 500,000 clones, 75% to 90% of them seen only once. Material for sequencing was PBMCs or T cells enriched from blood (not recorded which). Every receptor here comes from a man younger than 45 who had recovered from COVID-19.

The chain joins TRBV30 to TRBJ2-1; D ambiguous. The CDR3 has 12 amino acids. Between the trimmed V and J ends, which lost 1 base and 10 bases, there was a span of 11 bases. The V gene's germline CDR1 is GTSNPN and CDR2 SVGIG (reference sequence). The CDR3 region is CAWSGSGWEQFF. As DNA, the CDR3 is TGTGCCTGGAGTGGGTCGGGTTGGGAGCAGTTCTTC.

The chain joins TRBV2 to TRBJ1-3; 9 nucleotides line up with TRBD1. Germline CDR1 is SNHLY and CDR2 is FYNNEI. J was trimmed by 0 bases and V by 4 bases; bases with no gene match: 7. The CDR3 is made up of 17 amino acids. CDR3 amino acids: CASSGWTGDLSGNTIYF. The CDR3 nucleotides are TGTGCCAGCAGTGGATGGACAGGGGACCTCTCTGGAAACACCATATATTTT. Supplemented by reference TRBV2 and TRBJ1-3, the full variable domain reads EPEVTQTPSHQVTQMGQEVILRCVPISNHLYFYWYRQILGQKVEFLVSFYNNEISEKSEIFDDQFSVERPDGSNFTLKIRSTKLEDSAMYFCASSGWTGDLSGNTIYFGEGSWLTVV.

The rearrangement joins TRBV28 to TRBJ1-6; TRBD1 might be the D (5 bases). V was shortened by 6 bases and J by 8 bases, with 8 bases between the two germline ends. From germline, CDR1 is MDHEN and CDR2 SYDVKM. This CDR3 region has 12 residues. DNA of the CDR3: TGTGCCAGCAGCTCCAGGGATTCACCCCTCCACTTT. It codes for CASSSRDSPLHF. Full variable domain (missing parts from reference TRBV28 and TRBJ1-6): DVKVTQSSRYLVKRTGEKVFLECVQDMDHENMFWYRQDPGLGLRLIYFSYDVKMKEKGDIPEGYSVSREKKERFSLILESASTNQTSMYLCASSSRDSPLHFGNGTRLTVT.

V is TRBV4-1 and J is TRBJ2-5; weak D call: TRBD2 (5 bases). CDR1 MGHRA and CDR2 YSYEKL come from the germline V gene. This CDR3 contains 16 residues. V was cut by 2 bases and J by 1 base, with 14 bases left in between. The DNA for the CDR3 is TGCGCCAGCAGCCAAAATTTAGTTAGCGCCCAAGAGACCCAGTACTTC. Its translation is CASSQNLVSAQETQYF.

The CDR3 DNA is TGCGCCAGCAGCTGGGGCAGGGGGACGACTGAAGCTTTCTTT. This encodes CASSWGRGTTEAFF. The chain uses TRBV5-1 and TRBJ1-1; 7 nucleotides align to TRBD1. The CDR3 runs to 14 residues. Germline V gene data show CDR1 as SGHRS and CDR2 as YFSETQ. Unmatched junction bases numbered 7, after V lost 3 bases and J lost 5 bases.

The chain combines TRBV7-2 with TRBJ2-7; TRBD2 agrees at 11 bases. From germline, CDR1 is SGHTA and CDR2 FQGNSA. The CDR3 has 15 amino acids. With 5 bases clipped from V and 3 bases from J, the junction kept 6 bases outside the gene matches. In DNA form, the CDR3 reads TGTGCCAGCAGCCGCACTAGCGGGAGCGGCTACGAGCAGTACTTC. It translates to CASSRTSGSGYEQYF.

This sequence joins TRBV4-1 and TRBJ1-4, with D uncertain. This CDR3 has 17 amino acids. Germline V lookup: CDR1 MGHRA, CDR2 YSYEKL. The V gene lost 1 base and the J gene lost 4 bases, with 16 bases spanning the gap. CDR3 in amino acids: CASSQVVARLFNEKLFF. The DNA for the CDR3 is TGCGCCAGCAGCCAAGTCGTTGCGAGGCTGTTTAATGAAAAACTGTTTTTT.

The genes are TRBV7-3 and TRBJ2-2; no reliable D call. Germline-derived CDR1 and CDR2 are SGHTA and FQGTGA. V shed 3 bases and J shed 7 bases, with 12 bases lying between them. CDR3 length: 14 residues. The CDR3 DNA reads TGTGCCAGCAGCTTGGTGCCGAGGTACGGGGAGCTGTTTTTT. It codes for CASSLVPRYGELFF.

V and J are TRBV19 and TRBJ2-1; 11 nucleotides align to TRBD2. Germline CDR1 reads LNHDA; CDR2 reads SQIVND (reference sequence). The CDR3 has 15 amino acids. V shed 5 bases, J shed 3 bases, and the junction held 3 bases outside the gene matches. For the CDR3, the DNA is TGTGCCAGTAGTCCCACTAGCGGGAGCTACAATGAGCAGTTCTTC. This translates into CASSPTSGSYNEQFF. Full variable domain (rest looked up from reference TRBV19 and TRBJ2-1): DGGITQSPKYLFRKEGQNVTLSCEQNLNHDAMYWYRQDPGQGLRLIYYSQIVNDFQKGDIAEGYSVSREKKESFPLTVTSAQKNPTAFYLCASSPTSGSYNEQFFGPGTRLTVL.

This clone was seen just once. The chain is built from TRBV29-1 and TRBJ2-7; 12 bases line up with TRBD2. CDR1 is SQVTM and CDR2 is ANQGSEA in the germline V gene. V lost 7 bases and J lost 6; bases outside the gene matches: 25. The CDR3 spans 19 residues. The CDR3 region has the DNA TGCAGCGAGAAAAGGACCCAGGGCTTGACTAGCGGGAGTTTAGCCGAGCAGTACTTC. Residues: CSEKRTQGLTSGSLAEQYF.

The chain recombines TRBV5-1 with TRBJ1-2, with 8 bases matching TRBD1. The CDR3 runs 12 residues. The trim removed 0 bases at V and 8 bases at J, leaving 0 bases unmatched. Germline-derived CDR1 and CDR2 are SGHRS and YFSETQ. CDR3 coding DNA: TGCGCCAGCAGCTTGGCAGGGGGCGGCTACACCTTC. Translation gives CASSLAGGGYTF.

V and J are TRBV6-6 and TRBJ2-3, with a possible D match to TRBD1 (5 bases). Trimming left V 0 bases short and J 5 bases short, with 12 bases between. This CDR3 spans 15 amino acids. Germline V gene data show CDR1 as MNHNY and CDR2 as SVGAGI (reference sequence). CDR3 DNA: TGTGCCAGCAGTTACTCGTTGTCAGGACAAGATACGCAGTATTTT. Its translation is CASSYSLSGQDTQYF.

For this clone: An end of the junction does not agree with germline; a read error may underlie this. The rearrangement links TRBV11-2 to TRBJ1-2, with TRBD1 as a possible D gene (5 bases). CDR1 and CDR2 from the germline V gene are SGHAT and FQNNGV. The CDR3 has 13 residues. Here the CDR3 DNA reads TGTGCCAGCAGCTCGCAGGGTAACAATGGCTACACCTTC. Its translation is CASSSQGNNGYTF.